This T cell receptor beta chain was captured by sequencing in a study of cytomegalovirus exposure and HLA in healthy donors. Germline CDR1 is LNHDA and CDR2 is SQIVND (reference sequence). V was pared by 9 bases and J by 0 bases, with 6 bases of the junction left unmatched. The CDR3 has 16 residues. 13 Jbeta primers and 60 Vbeta primers were used for the PCR. Clones were sequenced by immunoSEQ multiplex PCR, and TCRdb holds only the in-frame ones, with some missing. Of about 140,000 clones detected, 66% appear once; the ten largest clones hold over 1.5%. This clone was observed a handful of times. This TCR was sampled from a human donor in good health. The source material was PBMCs. V gene TRBV19 combines with J gene TRBJ2-6; TRBD1 matches 9 bases. The CDR3 protein is CASSDRGSSGANVLTF. In DNA form, the CDR3 reads TGTGCCAGCTCGGACAGGGGTAGCTCTGGGGCCAACGTCCTGACTTTC.